This T cell receptor beta chain was documented in a study of blood T cell repertoires in COVID-19. Overall study: PBMCs, B-cell-depleted T cells, or T cells were the source of the cDNA or gDNA that made up the material.

Trimming cost V 0 bases and J 2 bases, with 6 bases left between them. CDR1 and CDR2 (germline): PRHDT, FYEKMQ (reference sequence). This CDR3 is 14 amino acids long. Profiled with immunoSEQ multiplex PCR; TCRdb holds only in-frame clones, not every one. The sample contains about 130,000 clones, around three quarters of which appear only once. The TCR originated in a human donor in a cohort sampled during active COVID-19. The chain links TRBV13 to TRBJ2-3; D is uncertain. The material sequenced was peripheral blood. The CDR3: CASSLGELTDTQYF. CDR3 nucleotide sequence: TGTGCCAGCAGCTTAGGTGAGCTCACAGATACGCAGTATTTT.